This T cell receptor beta chain came from a study of regulatory T cells in long-lasting Graves disease. Study as a whole: In persistent Graves' disease, antithyroid drugs had been taken for over 5 years and TSH receptor antibodies stayed positive.

Per germline, CDR1 SNHLY and CDR2 FYNNEI. This CDR3 comprises 14 residues. HTBI primers from iRepertoire and Arm-PCR of CDR3 regions yielded the TCR beta libraries. In the original workflow: Across the samples, identification revealed about 62 TRBV and about 13 TRBJ segments. TCRdb re-analysed the multiplex PCR reads in MiXCR, keeping a single row per CDR3 protein. Clone size and V and J calls follow TCRdb, not the original study. The data show around 450,000 distinct CDR3 sequences, 20% to 25% seen once. Stated time point: persistent/refractory GD, antithyroid drugs over 5 years with positive TRAb. The TCR library was prepared using RNA isolated from PBMCs. A note on this clonotype: This likely stems from a read error, as it lies one base from a far larger clone.

This chain connects TRBV2 to TRBJ1-1, with TRBD1 as a possible D gene (6 bases). This material consisted of peripheral blood mononuclear cells (PBMCs), taken when the disease was refractory, from a patient treated with antithyroid drugs. This TCR was sampled from a female donor with Graves disease. DNA for the CDR3: TGTGCCAGCAGCCTACAGGGCCAGAACGCTGAAGCTTTCTTT. This codes for CASSLQGQNAEAFF.